This record looks at one TCR beta chain sequence and its context. Antigen unknown. V was cut by 7 bases and J by 0 bases, with 6 bases left in between. CDR3 size: 13 residues. Germline CDR1 reads SGHTA; CDR2 reads FQGNSA. This sample stems from a study of graft-versus-host responses after intestinal transplantation. As for the study in general: Recipients uniformly received anti-thymocyte globulin induction, followed by tacrolimus and steroids for approximately 3 years.

General study points: Recipient bone marrow held GvH clones, some seen earlier in ileum or blood.

Some clones are missing from TCRdb's copy, which holds only in-frame ones; the method was immunoSEQ multiplex PCR. The table has about 100,000 clones, about 90% seen once; the top ten hold about 0.93%. Specimen: unstimulated CD4+ T cells sorted from spleen or lymph node cells, collected before transplant. The V gene is TRBV7-2, the J gene TRBJ2-2, with TRBD1 as a possible D gene (5 bases). The source is a human donor who was the organ donor for an intestinal transplant. CDR3 bases: TGTGCCAGCAAGACAGCGAACACCGGGGAGCTGTTTTTT. Amino acid sequence: CASKTANTGELFF.